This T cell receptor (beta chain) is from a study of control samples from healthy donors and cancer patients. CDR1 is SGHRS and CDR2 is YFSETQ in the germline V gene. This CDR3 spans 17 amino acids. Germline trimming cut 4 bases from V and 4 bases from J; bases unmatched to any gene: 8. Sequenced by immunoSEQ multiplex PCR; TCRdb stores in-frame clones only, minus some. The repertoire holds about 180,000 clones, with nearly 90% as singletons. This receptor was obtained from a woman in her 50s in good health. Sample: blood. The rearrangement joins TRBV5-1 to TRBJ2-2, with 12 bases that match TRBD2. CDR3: CASSTTSGSVVTGELFF. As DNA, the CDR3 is TGCGCCAGCAGCACGACTAGCGGGAGCGTCGTCACCGGGGAGCTGTTTTTT.